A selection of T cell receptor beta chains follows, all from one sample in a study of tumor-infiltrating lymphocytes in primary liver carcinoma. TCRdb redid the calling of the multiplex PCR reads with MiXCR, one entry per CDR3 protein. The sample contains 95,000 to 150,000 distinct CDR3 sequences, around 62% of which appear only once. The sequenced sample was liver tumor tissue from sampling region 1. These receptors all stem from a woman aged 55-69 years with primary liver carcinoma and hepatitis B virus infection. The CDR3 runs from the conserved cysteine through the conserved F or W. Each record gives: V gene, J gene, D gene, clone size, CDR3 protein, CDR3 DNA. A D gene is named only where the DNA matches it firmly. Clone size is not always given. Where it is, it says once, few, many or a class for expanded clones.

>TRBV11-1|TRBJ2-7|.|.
CTSSLIGTGPNYEQYF
TGTACCAGCAGTTTAATAGGGACCGGTCCTAACTACGAGCAGTACTTC
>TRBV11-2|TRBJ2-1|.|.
CASSLRPGLWDNEQFF
TGTGCCAGCAGCTTACGACCGGGATTATGGGACAATGAGCAGTTCTTC
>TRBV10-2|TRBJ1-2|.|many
CASSESWGWYGYTF
TGCGCCAGCAGTGAGTCGTGGGGCTGGTATGGCTACACCTTC
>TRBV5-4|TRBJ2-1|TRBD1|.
CASRPRTGGSYNEQFF
TGTGCCAGCAGACCCAGGACAGGGGGATCCTACAATGAGCAGTTCTTC
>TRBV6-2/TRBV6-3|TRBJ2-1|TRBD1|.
CASGYLIGDRGHNEQFF
TGTGCCAGCGGTTACCTTATAGGGGACAGGGGTCACAATGAGCAATTCTTC
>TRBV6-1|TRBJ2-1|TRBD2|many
CASRLMGAGVSDEQFF
TGTGCCAGCAGACTTATGGGAGCGGGAGTATCTGATGAGCAGTTCTTC
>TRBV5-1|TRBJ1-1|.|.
CASQLEAALNTEAFF
TGCGCCAGCCAGCTTGAGGCCGCCTTGAACACTGAAGCTTTCTTT
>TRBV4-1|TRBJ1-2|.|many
CASSPQGAAGVFVYTF
TGCGCCAGCAGCCCCCAAGGGGCGGCTGGTGTCTTTGTCTACACCTTC
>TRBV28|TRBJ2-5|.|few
CASSLSGSQETQYF
TGTGCCAGCAGTTTGTCTGGCAGTCAAGAGACCCAGTACTTC
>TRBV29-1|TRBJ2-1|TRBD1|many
CSVDMDRGNEQFF
TGCAGCGTAGACATGGACAGGGGTAATGAGCAGTTCTTC
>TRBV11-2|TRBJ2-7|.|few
CASSLAGQPSCEQYF
TGTGCCAGCAGCTTAGCTGGACAGCCCTCCTGTGAGCAGTACTTC
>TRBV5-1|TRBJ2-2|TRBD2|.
CASSLVPSGSQNTGELFF
TGCGCCAGCAGCTTGGTCCCTAGCGGGAGTCAGAACACCGGGGAGCTGTTTTTT
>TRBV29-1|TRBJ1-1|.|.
CGVEEQTNTEAFF
TGTGGCGTTGAGGAACAGACAAACACTGAAGCTTTCTTT
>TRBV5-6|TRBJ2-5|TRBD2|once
CASSFNRGGRETQYF
TGTGCCAGCAGCTTCAACCGCGGGGGACGGGAGACCCAGTACTTT
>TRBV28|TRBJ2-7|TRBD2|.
CASLSGSPSYEQYF
TGTGCCAGCCTTAGCGGGAGTCCAAGCTACGAGCAGTACTTC
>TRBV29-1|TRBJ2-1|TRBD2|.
CSVEDPGTSTYNEQFF
TGCAGCGTTGAAGACCCCGGGACTAGCACCTACAATGAGCAGTTCTTC
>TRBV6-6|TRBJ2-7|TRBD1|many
CASSQGGANGYEQYF
TGTGCCAGCAGTCAAGGGGGCGCGAATGGGTACGAGCAGTACTTC
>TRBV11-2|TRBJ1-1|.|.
CVSSSLHPGTEAFF
TGTGTCAGTAGCTCACTTCACCCTGGCACTGAAGCTTTCTTT
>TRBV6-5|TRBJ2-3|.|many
CASRFRGASTDTQYF
TGTGCCAGCAGGTTCAGGGGGGCTAGCACAGATACGCAGTATTTT
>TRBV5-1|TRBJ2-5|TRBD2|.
CTSSLVGTSAQETQYF
TGCACCAGCAGCTTGGTTGGGACTAGCGCGCAAGAGACGCAGTACTTC
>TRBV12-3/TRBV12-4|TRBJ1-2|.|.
CASSRDQGNYGYTF
TGTGCCAGCAGTCGTGACCAGGGGAACTATGGCTACACCTTC
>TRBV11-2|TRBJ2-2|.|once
CASSHGASGTGGLFF
TGTGCCAGCAGCCACGGGGCTAGTGGCACTGGGGGGCTGTTTTTT
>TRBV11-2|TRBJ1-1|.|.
CASSREVGGNTEAFF
TGTGCCAGCAGCCGTGAAGTAGGAGGGAACACCGAAGCTTTCTTT
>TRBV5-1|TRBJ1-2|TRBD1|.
CASSLRDSSNYGYTF
TGCGCCAGCAGCCTCCGGGACAGTTCTAACTATGGCTACACCTTC
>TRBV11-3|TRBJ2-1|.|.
CASSLYSFFRGSSYNEQFF
TGTGCCAGCAGCTTATATTCTTTTTTCAGGGGAAGCTCCTACAATGAGCAGTTCTTC
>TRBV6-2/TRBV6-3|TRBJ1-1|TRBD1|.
CASSQAGTGLKVTEAFF
TGTGCCAGCAGCCAGGCTGGGACAGGGTTAAAAGTCACTGAAGCTTTCTTT
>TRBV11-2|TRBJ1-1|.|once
CASSRTRGGNTEAFF
TGTGCCAGCAGCCGAACCAGGGGTGGGAACACTGAAGCTTTCTTT
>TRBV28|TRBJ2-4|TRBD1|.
CASTLSPGTGGGKNIQYF
TGTGCCAGCACTTTATCCCCCGGGACAGGGGGCGGCAAAAACATTCAGTACTTC
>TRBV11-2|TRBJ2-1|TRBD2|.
CASSPLAGASNEQFF
TGTGCCAGCAGCCCGCTGGCGGGAGCCTCCAATGAGCAGTTCTTC
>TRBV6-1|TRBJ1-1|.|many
CASSEYKAEAFF
TGTGCCAGCAGTGAGTATAAGGCTGAAGCTTTCTTT
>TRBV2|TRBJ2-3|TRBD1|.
CVSSGQGAVGDTQYF
TGTGTCAGCAGTGGACAGGGGGCCGTTGGGGATACGCAGTATTTT
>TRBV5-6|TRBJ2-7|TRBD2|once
CVSSLGLAAYEQYF
TGTGTCAGCAGCTTGGGACTAGCAGCCTACGAACAGTACTTC
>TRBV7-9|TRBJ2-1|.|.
CASSLGREQFF
TGTGCCAGCAGCTTAGGGCGGGAGCAGTTCTTC
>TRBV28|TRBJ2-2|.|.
CASSLGDTRELFF
TGTGCCAGCAGTTTGGGGGACACCAGGGAGCTGTTTTTT
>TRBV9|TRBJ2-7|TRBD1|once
CARSVGQGGYYEQYF
TGTGCCCGCAGCGTCGGACAGGGAGGATATTACGAGCAGTACTTC
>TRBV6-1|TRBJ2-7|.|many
CASSGWALPYEQYF
TGTGCCAGCAGTGGCTGGGCTCTTCCCTACGAGCAGTACTTC
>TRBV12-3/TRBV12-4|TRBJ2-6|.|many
CASSSAGANVLTF
TGTGCCAGCAGTTCTGCTGGGGCCAACGTCCTGACTTTC
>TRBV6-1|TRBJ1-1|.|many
CASSEPRNTEAFF
TGTGCCAGCAGTGAACCCAGGAACACTGAAGCTTTCTTT
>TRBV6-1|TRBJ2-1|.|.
CATSDGTDYNELFF
TGTGCCACCAGTGATGGGACCGATTACAATGAGCTGTTCTTC
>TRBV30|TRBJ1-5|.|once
CAWGLIGAHQPQHF
TGCGCCTGGGGACTTATAGGGGCCCATCAGCCCCAGCATTTT
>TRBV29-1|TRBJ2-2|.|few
CSVEVDTRELFF
TGTAGCGTTGAAGTGGATACGAGGGAGCTGTTTTTT
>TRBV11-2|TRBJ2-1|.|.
CVSSLGPGSGPNKQFF
TGTGTCAGCAGCTTAGGACCCGGGAGTGGTCCCAATAAGCAGTTCTTC
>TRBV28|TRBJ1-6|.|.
CASNRGREDSPLHF
TGTGCCAGCAACAGAGGCAGGGAGGATTCACCCCTCCACTTT
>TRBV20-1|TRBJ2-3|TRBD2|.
CSARAGVSDTQYF
TGCAGTGCTCGCGCGGGAGTATCAGATACGCAGTATTTT
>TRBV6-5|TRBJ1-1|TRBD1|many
CASSKNRGREAFF
TGTGCCAGCAGTAAAAACAGGGGGCGTGAAGCTTTCTTT
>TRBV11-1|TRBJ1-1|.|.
CANNLGRGQNEAFF
TGTGCCAACAACTTAGGACGAGGACAGAACGAAGCTTTCTTT
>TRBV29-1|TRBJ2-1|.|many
CSVVPVSYNEQFF
TGCAGCGTTGTTCCGGTCAGTTACAATGAGCAGTTCTTC
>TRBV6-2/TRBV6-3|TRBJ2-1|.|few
CASSQGYNEQFF
TGTGCCAGCAGCCAGGGTTACAATGAGCAGTTCTTC
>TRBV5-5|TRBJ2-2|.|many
CASSLSAYTGELFF
TGTGCCAGCAGTCTCTCGGCGTACACCGGGGAGCTGTTTTTT
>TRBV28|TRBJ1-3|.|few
CASSLKAGGATGYTIYF
TGTGCCAGCAGTTTAAAGGCCGGTGGGGCTACTGGATACACCATATATTTT
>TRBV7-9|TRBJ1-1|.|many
CASSHADLRANTEAFF
TGTGCCAGCAGCCACGCGGACCTCCGAGCTAACACTGAAGCTTTCTTT
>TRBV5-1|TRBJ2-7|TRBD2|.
CASSLGLAGTYEQYF
TGCGCCAGCAGCTTGGGACTAGCGGGGACCTACGAGCAGTACTTC
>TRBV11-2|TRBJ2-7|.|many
CASSLGWVWGQTNF
TGTGCCAGCAGCTTAGGATGGGTCTGGGGCCAAACGAACTTC
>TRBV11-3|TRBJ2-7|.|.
CVSSFSPRDGYEQYF
TGTGTCAGCAGCTTCTCCCCCCGGGACGGATACGAGCAGTATTTC
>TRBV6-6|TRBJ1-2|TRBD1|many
CASSLNRGGNYGYTF
TGTGCCAGCAGTTTGAACAGGGGAGGGAACTATGGCTACACCTTC
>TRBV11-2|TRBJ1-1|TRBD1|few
CASSRGQGAFLDIEAFF
TGTGCCAGCAGCCGAGGACAGGGGGCTTTCTTGGACATTGAAGCTTTCTTT
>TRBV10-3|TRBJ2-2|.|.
CVIRSGGGALFF
TGTGTCATCAGGTCGGGGGGCGGGGCGCTGTTTTTT
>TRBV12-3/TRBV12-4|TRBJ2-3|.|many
CASKTANTDTQYF
TGTGCCAGCAAAACAGCTAACACAGATACGCAGTATTTT